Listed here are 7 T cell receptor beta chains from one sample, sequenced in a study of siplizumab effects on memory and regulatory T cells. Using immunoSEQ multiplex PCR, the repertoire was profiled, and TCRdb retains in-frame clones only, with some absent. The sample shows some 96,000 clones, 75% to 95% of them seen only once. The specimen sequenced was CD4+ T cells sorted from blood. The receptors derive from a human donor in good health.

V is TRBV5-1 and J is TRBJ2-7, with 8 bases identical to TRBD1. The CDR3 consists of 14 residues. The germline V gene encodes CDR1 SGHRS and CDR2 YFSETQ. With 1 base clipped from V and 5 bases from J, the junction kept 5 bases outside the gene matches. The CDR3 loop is CASSLSQGVHEQYF. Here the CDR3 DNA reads TGCGCCAGCAGCTTGTCACAGGGGGTCCACGAGCAGTACTTC.

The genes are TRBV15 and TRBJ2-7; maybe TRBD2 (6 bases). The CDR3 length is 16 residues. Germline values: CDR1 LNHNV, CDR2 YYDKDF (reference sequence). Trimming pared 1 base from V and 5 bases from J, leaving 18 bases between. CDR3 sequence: CATSRVLGGAKDEQYF. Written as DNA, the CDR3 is TGTGCCACCAGCAGAGTTTTGGGCGGGGCCAAGGACGAGCAGTACTTC.

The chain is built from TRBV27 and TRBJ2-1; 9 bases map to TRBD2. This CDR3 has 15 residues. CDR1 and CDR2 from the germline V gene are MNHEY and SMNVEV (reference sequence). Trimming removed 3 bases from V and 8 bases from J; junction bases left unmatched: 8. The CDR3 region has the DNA TGTGCCAGCAGTTTGCGGGGGGGTATAGGAGATGAGCAGTTCTTC. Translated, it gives CASSLRGGIGDEQFF.

CDR3 DNA sequence: TGCAGCTCCGGTCGGGGGGGTCGGGAGACCCAGTACTTC. Its protein product is CSSGRGGRETQYF. The chain employs TRBV29-1 and TRBJ2-5; the match to TRBD2 covers 8 bases. The CDR3 is 13 residues long. The germline CDR1 and CDR2 sequences are SQVTM and ANQGSEA. V lost 8 bases to trimming and J lost 5 bases; unmatched junction nucleotides: 10.

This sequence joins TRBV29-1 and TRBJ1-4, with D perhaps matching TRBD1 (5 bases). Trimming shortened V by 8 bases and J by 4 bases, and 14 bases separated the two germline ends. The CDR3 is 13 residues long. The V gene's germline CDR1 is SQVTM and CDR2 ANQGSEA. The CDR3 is CSTRDGFNEKLFF. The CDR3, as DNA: TGCAGCACACGGGACGGATTTAATGAAAAACTGTTTTTT.

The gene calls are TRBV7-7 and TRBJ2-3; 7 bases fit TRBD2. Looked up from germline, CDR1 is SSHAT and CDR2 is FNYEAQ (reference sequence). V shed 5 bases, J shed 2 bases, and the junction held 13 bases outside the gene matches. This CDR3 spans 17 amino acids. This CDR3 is CASSLGRGRGPTDTQYF. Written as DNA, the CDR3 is TGTGCCAGCAGCCTAGGGAGAGGGAGGGGACCCACAGATACGCAGTATTTT. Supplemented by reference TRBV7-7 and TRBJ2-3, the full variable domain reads GAGVSQSPRYKVTKRGQDVTLRCDPISSHATLYWYQQALGQGPEFLTYFNYEAQPDKSGLPSDRFSAERPEGSISTLTIQRTEQRDSAMYRCASSLGRGRGPTDTQYFGPGTRLTVL.

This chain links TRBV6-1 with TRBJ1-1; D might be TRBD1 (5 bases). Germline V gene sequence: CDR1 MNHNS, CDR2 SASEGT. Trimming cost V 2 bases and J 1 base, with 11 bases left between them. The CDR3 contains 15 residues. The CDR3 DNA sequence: TGTGCCAGCAGTGAATGGGGTCAGGGGAACACTGAAGCTTTCTTT. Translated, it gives CASSEWGQGNTEAFF.